One sample yielded the 19 T cell receptor beta chains listed below, sequenced in a study of blood T cell repertoires in COVID-19. TCRdb's table, derived via immunoSEQ multiplex PCR, lists solely in-frame clones and lacks some. The sample holds roughly 41,000 clones; about 90% are singletons and the top ten take 25%. Sequencing was done on a sample of peripheral blood. The receptors here all came from a man aged 55 to 69 with active or convalescent COVID-19.

J is TRBJ2-5 and V is TRBV3-1 (or the pseudogene TRBV3-2); the D gene is possibly TRBD1 (6 bases). The CDR3 is 14 amino acids. V shed 1 base and J shed 7 bases, with 13 bases lying between them. Per the germline V gene, CDR1 is LGHDT and CDR2 is YNNKEL (reference sequence). CDR3: CASSQGDTARTQYF. The CDR3 bases are TGTGCCAGCAGCCAAGGGGACACGGCACGGACCCAGTACTTC.

This rearrangement joins TRBV27 to TRBJ2-7, with 13 bases fitting TRBD2. Germline CDR1 reads MNHEY; CDR2 reads SMNVEV (reference sequence). This CDR3 region has 17 residues. V lost 1 base to trimming and J lost 6 bases; unmatched junction nucleotides: 9. The CDR3 sequence is CASSLLLAGGPSSEQYF. CDR3 nucleotides: TGTGCCAGCAGTTTATTACTAGCGGGAGGGCCTTCCAGCGAGCAGTACTTC.

The chain couples TRBV11-2 to TRBJ2-1; D is uncertain. The germline CDR1 and CDR2 sequences are SGHAT and FQNNGV. The CDR3 sequence is 13 residues long. V was shortened by 4 bases and J by 2 bases, with 6 bases between the two germline ends. The DNA of the CDR3 is TGTGCCAGCAGCTGGCTGACCTACAATGAGCAGTTCTTC. Protein: CASSWLTYNEQFF.

The V and J genes are TRBV20-1 and TRBJ2-7; D is ambiguous. The CDR3 length is 11 residues. The V end lost 0 bases, the J end lost 7 bases, and 7 bases lay between the germline ends. In germline, CDR1 is DFQATT, CDR2 SNEGSKA (reference sequence). CDR3 bases: TGCAGTGCTAGAGATCTCCTGGAGCAGTACTTC. Amino acid sequence: CSARDLLEQYF.

A few counts support this clone. The rearrangement joins TRBV3-1 (or the pseudogene TRBV3-2) to TRBJ2-1; D gene uncertain. CDR3 length equals 14 residues. Germline V gene data show CDR1 as LGHDT and CDR2 as YNNKEL (reference sequence). Trimming took 4 bases from V and 0 from J, leaving 7 bases between them. The CDR3 loop reads CASSPTGSYNEQFF. CDR3 in DNA: TGTGCCAGCAGCCCCACGGGCTCCTACAATGAGCAGTTCTTC.

The chain couples TRBV19 to TRBJ1-1; D is ambiguous. Per germline, CDR1 LNHDA and CDR2 SQIVND (reference sequence). The germline V and J ends were trimmed by 5 bases and 0 bases, with 10 bases remaining between them. This CDR3 is built from 14 residues. The CDR3 DNA sequence: TGTGCCAGTAGTGTAGGCGGGATGAACACTGAAGCTTTCTTT. Its protein product is CASSVGGMNTEAFF.

The chain carries TRBV11-3 and TRBJ2-3, with 7 bases fitting TRBD2. Germline V lookup: CDR1 SGHNT, CDR2 YENEEA. J gave up 4 bases and V 2 bases, and 6 bases lay outside the gene matches. This CDR3 spans 15 amino acids. CDR3 in DNA: TGTGCCAGCAGCTTACAAGCGGGAATTTCAGATACGCAGTATTTT. It codes for CASSLQAGISDTQYF.

V is TRBV24-1 and J is TRBJ2-1, with TRBD2 matching 7 bases. CDR3 size: 18 residues. The germline gives CDR1 KGHDR, CDR2 SFDVKD. Trimming cost V 3 bases and J 4 bases; bases outside gene matches: 14. The CDR3 loop reads CATSDATRSSGVYNEQFF. In DNA, the CDR3 is TGTGCCACCAGTGATGCGACGAGATCCAGCGGGGTATACAATGAGCAGTTCTTC.

In DNA, the CDR3 is TGCAGTGCTAGTAACCCAGGGGGCCCCTATAGCAATCAGCCCCAGCATTTT. It specifies CSASNPGGPYSNQPQHF. The J gene is TRBJ1-5, the V gene TRBV20-1, with 8 bases fitting TRBD1. The CDR3 totals 17 residues. CDR1 and CDR2 (germline): DFQATT, SNEGSKA (reference sequence). The V gene end was trimmed by 3 bases and the J gene end by 0 bases; junction bases not matched to a gene: 10.

The V call is TRBV20-1, the J call TRBJ2-2; D is uncertain. This CDR3 region has 12 residues. Trimming took off 3 bases at V and 6 bases at J, with 8 bases between the two ends. Germline-derived CDR1 and CDR2 are DFQATT and SNEGSKA (reference sequence). In DNA, the CDR3 is TGCAGTGCTAGTTCGCACTCCGGGGAGCTGTTTTTT. The encoded protein is CSASSHSGELFF.

The rearrangement links TRBV30 to TRBJ2-3; possible D gene TRBD1, 6 bases. The length of the CDR3 is 13 residues. V lost 3 bases and J 4 bases, leaving 11 bases between the germline ends. Germline CDR1 reads GTSNPN; CDR2 reads SVGIG (reference sequence). Here the CDR3 DNA reads TGTGCCTGGAGCGCCTACAGGGCAGATACGCAGTATTTT. As protein: CAWSAYRADTQYF.

The CDR3 sequence is CASSQEASLVNEQFF. The CDR3 coding sequence is TGTGCCAGCAGCCAAGAGGCTAGCTTAGTCAATGAGCAGTTCTTC. The chain uses TRBV14 and TRBJ2-1; tentatively, D is TRBD2 (5 bases). V lost 0 bases, J lost 6 bases, and 12 bases lay in between. This CDR3 contains 15 residues. Germline V gene lookup returns CDR1 SGHDN and CDR2 FVKESK.

The chain joins TRBV19 to TRBJ1-1; possibly TRBD1 for D (6 bases). V lost 3 bases to trimming and J lost 4 bases, with 12 bases between them. CDR3 length: 14 amino acids. Germline loops: CDR1 LNHDA, CDR2 SQIVND (reference sequence). The CDR3 loop reads CASSIGGASTEAFF. As DNA, the CDR3 is TGTGCCAGTAGTATTGGGGGGGCAAGCACTGAAGCTTTCTTT.

This chain uses TRBV27 with TRBJ2-1; TRBD2 matches at 9 bases. Germline V gives CDR1 MNHEY, CDR2 SMNVEV (reference sequence). V lost 7 bases, J lost 7 bases, and 11 bases stayed unmatched. The CDR3 totals 15 residues. The CDR3 protein is CASTSEREAGNEQFF. The DNA of the CDR3 is TGTGCCAGCACTTCCGAGCGGGAGGCTGGTAATGAGCAGTTCTTC.

The rearrangement uses TRBV10-2 and TRBJ2-1, with D possibly matching TRBD2 (5 bases). CDR3 length: 15 amino acids. V was clipped by 7 bases and J by 3 bases, with 16 bases between them. Per germline, CDR1 WSHSY and CDR2 SAAADI. DNA of the CDR3: TGCGCCAGCACCCACATGGCGACTAACTACAATGAGCAGTTCTTC. Its translation is CASTHMATNYNEQFF.

The genes are TRBV19 and TRBJ2-3; 9 bases are a match to TRBD1. The CDR3 loop spans 14 amino acids. CDR1 is LNHDA and CDR2 is SQIVND in the germline V gene (reference sequence). The junction had 9 bases not matched to a gene; V was cut back by 7 bases and J by 7 bases. CDR3 amino acids: CASTPGQGPNTQYF. CDR3 nucleotides: TGTGCCAGTACCCCGGGACAGGGTCCAAATACGCAGTATTTT.

The chain is built from TRBV23-1 and TRBJ2-7; possibly TRBD1 for D (9 bases). TRBV23-1 is identified as an open reading frame with a role that is uncertain. Trimming removed 3 bases from V and 3 bases from J, with 27 bases in between. The CDR3 consists of 19 residues. In DNA form, the CDR3 reads TGCGCCAGCAGTCACGGGGGGGACAGGGTGTTACTAGCGGTCTACGAGCAGTACTTC. Amino acids: CASSHGGDRVLLAVYEQYF.

V and J are TRBV4-1 and TRBJ2-1; a possible D gene is TRBD2 (6 bases). This CDR3 contains 13 residues. The ends were cut back, 6 bases at V and 8 bases at J, with 14 bases in the middle. Per the germline V gene, CDR1 is MGHRA and CDR2 is YSYEKL. In DNA form, the CDR3 reads TGCGCCAGCAGGGTTCGGGGGAGCGATGAGCAGTTCTTC. It codes for CASRVRGSDEQFF.

The V gene is TRBV28, the J gene TRBJ2-7, with TRBD1 matching over 7 bases. J lost 1 base, V lost 6 bases, and 9 bases had no gene match. The CDR3 has 15 residues. The germline CDR1 and CDR2 sequences are MDHEN and SYDVKM. CDR3 nucleotide sequence: TGTGCCAGCAGGCCCGGGACAGCGAAATCCTACGAGCAGTACTTC. Translation gives CASRPGTAKSYEQYF.